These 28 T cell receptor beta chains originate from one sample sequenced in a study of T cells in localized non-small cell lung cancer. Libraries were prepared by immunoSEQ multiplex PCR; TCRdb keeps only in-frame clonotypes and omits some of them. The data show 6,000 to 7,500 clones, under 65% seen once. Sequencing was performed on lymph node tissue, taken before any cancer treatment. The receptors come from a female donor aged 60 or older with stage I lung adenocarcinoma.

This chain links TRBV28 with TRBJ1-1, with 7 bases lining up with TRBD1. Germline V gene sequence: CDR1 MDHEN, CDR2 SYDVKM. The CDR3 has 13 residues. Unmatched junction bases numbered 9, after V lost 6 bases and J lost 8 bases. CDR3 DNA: TGTGCCAGCAGCCACAGGGGCAGGGCCGAAGCTTTCTTT. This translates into CASSHRGRAEAFF.

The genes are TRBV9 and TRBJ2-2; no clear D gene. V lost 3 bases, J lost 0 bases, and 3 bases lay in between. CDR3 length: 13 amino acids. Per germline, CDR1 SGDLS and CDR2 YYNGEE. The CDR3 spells CASSAANTGELFF. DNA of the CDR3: TGTGCCAGCAGCGCCGCGAACACCGGGGAGCTGTTTTTT.

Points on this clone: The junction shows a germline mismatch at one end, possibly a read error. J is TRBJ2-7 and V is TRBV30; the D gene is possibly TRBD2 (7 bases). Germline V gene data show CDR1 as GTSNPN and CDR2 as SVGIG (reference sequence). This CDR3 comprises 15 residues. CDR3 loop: CAWSVGGAGRYEQYF. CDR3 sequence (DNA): TGTGCCTGGAGTGTAGGGGGAGCGGGGAGGTACGAGCAGTACTTT.

The DNA for the CDR3 is TGTGCCAGCAGCTTAGCAGCCCGAAGGGCTGAAGCTTTCTTT. It is translated as CASSLAARRAEAFF. The genes are TRBV7-2 and TRBJ1-1; no firm D call. Germline V gene lookup returns CDR1 SGHTA and CDR2 FQGNSA. There are 14 residues in the CDR3. The V end was cut by 0 bases, the J end by 6 bases, with 11 bases between.

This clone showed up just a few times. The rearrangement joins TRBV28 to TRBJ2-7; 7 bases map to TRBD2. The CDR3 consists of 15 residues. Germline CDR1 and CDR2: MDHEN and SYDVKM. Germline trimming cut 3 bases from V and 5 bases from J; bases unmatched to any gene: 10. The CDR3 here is CASSFSDAGRDEQYF. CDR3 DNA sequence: TGTGCCAGCAGTTTTAGCGACGCGGGGAGGGACGAGCAGTACTTC.

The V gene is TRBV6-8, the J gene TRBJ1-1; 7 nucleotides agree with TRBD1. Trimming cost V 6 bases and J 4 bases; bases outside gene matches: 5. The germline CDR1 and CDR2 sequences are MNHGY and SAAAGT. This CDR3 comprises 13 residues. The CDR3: CASSLTGPTEAFF. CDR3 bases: TGTGCCAGCAGCCTGACAGGGCCCACTGAAGCTTTCTTT.

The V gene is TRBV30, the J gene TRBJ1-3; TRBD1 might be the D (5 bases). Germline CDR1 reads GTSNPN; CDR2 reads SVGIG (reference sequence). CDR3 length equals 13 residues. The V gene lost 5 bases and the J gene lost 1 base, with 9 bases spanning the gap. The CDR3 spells CAWAQGSGNTIYF. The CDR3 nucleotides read TGTGCCTGGGCTCAGGGTTCTGGAAACACCATATATTTT.

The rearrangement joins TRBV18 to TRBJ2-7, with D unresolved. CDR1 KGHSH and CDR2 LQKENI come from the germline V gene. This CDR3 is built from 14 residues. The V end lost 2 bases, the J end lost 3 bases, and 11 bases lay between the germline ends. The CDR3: CASSPRSGDYEQYF. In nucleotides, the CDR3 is TGTGCCAGCTCACCAAGGTCGGGCGACTACGAGCAGTACTTC. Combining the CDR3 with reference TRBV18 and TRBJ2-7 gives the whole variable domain NAGVMQNPRHLVRRRGQEARLRCSPMKGHSHVYWYRQLPEEGLKFMVYLQKENIIDESGMPKERFSAEFPKEGPSILRIQQVVRGDSAAYFCASSPRSGDYEQYFGPGTRLTVT.

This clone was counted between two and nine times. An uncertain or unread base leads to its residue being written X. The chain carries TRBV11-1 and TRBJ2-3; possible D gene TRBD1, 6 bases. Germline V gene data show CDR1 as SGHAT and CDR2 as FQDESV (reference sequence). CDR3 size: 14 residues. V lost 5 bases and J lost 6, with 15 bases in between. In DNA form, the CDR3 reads TGTGCCAGCAGCCYTCGGACGAGGGGGGATACGCAGTATTTT. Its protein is CASSXRTRGDTQYF.

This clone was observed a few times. The CDR3 coding sequence is TGTGCCAGCAGCGTACGACCCGAGGGTGAAAAACTGTTTTTT. Translation: CASSVRPEGEKLFF. The gene calls are TRBV9 and TRBJ1-4; the D is unclear. V was shortened by 1 base and J by 7 bases, with 11 bases between the two germline ends. The CDR3 is 14 amino acids. CDR1 and CDR2 (germline): SGDLS, YYNGEE.

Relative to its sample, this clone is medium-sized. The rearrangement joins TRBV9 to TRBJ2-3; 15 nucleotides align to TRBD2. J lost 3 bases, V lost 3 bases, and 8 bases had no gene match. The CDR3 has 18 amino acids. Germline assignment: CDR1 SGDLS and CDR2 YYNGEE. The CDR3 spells CASSAGLAGGLGTDTQYF. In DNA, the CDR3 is TGTGCCAGCAGCGCGGGACTAGCGGGAGGATTAGGGACAGATACGCAGTATTTT.

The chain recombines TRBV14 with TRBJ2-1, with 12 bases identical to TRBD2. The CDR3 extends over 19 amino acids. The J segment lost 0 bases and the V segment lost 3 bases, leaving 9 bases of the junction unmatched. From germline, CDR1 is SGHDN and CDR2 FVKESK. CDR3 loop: CASSHRLAGVSRSYNEQFF. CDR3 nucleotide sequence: TGTGCCAGCAGCCACCGACTAGCGGGAGTTTCCCGCTCCTACAATGAGCAGTTCTTC.

As DNA, the CDR3 is TGCAGCGTTGTCGGTGTGCAGGCTGGCTACACCTTC. Amino acid sequence: CSVVGVQAGYTF. This sequence joins TRBV29-1 and TRBJ1-2, with D uncertain. The CDR3 totals 12 residues. V was trimmed by 4 bases and J by 7 bases, leaving 13 bases between them. The germline V gene encodes CDR1 SQVTM and CDR2 ANQGSEA.

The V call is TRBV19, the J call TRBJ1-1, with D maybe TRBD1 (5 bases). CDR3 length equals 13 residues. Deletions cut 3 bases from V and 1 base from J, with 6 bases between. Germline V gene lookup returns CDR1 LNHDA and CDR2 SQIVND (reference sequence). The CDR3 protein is CASSIGQNTEAFF. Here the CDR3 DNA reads TGTGCCAGTAGTATTGGACAGAACACTGAAGCTTTCTTT.

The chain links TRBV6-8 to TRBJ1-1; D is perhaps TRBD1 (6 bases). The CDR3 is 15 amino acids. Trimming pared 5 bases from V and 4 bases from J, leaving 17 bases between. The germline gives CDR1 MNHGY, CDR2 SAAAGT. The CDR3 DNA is TGTGCCAGCAGTACCAGAGGGGGATTGAGCACTGAAGCTTTCTTT. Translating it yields CASSTRGGLSTEAFF.

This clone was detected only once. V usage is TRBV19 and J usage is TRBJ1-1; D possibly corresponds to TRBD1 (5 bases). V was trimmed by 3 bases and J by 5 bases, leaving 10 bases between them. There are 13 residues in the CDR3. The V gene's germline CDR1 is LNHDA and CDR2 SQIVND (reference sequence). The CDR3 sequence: CASSITGGTEAFF. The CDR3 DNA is TGTGCCAGTAGTATCACAGGAGGGACTGAAGCTTTCTTT.

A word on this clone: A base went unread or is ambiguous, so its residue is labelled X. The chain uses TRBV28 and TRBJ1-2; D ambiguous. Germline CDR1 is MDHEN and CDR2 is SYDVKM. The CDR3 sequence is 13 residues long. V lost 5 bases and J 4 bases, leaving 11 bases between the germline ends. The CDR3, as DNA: TGTGCCAGCAGTCCYGTCGGGGTCTATGGCTACACCTTC. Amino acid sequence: CASSXVGVYGYTF. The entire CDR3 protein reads CASSPVGVYGYTF.

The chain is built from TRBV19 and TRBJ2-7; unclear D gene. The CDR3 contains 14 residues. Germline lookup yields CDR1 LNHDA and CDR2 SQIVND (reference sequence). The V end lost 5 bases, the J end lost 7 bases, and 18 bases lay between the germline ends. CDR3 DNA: TGTGCCAGTAGTGCCACCGGACCAAGGTTGGAGCAGTACTTC. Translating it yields CASSATGPRLEQYF.

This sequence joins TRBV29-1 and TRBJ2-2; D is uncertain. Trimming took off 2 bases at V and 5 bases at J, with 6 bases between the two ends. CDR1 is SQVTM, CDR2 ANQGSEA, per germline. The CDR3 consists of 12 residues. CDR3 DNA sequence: TGCAGCGTTGAATGGGGAACCGGGGAGCTGTTTTTT. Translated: CSVEWGTGELFF.

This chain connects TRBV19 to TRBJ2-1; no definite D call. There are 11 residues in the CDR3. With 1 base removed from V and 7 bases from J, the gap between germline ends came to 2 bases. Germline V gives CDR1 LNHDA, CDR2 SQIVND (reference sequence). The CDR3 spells CASSIANEQFF. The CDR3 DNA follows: TGTGCCAGTAGTATAGCAAATGAGCAGTTCTTC.

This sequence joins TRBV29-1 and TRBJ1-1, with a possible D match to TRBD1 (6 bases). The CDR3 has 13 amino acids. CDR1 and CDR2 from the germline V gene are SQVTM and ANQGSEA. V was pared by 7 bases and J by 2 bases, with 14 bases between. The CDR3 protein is CSGDLGGNTEAFF. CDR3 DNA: TGCAGCGGAGATCTCGGGGGCAACACTGAAGCTTTCTTT.

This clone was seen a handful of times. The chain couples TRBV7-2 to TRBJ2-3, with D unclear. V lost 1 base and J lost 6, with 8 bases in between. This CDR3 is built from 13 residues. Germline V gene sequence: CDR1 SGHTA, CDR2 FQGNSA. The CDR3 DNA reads TGTGCCAGCAGCTTAGGATCGAAGGATACGCAGTATTTT. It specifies CASSLGSKDTQYF.

This chain's CDR3 is CASSIYGTVTTEAFF. DNA for the CDR3: TGTGCCAGTAGTATATATGGGACAGTTACCACTGAAGCTTTCTTT. The chain carries TRBV19 and TRBJ1-1; TRBD1 matches 7 bases. V was pared by 2 bases and J by 4 bases, with 7 bases of the junction left unmatched. Looked up from germline, CDR1 is LNHDA and CDR2 is SQIVND (reference sequence). The CDR3 length is 15 residues.

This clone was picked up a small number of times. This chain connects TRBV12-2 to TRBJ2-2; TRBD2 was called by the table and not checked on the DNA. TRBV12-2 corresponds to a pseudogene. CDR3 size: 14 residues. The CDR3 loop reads CAHLGRGNTGELFF. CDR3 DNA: TGTGCCCATTTAGGGAGAGGGAACACCGGGGAGCTGTTTTTT.

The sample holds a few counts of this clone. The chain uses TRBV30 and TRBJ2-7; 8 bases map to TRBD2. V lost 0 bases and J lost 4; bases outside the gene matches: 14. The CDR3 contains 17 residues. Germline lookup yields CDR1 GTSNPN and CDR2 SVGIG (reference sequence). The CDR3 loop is CAWSVQRSGSLAYEQYF. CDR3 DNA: TGTGCCTGGAGTGTACAAAGGAGCGGGAGTTTGGCTTACGAGCAGTACTTC.

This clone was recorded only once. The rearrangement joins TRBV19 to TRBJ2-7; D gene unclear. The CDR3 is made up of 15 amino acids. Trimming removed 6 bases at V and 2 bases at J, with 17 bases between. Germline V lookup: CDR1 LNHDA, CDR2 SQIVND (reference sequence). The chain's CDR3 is CASRSIGGSAYEQYF. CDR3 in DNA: TGTGCCAGTAGATCGATTGGCGGAAGCGCCTACGAGCAGTACTTC. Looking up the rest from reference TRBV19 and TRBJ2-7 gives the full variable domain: DGGITQSPKYLFRKEGQNVTLSCEQNLNHDAMYWYRQDPGQGLRLIYYSQIVNDFQKGDIAEGYSVSREKKESFPLTVTSAQKNPTAFYLCASRSIGGSAYEQYFGPGTRLTVT.

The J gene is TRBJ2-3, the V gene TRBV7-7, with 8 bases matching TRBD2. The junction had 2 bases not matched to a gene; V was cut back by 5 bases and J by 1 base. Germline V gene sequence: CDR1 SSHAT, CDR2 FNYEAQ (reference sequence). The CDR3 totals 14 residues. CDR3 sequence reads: CASSRTSRTDTQYF. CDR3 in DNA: TGTGCCAGCAGCCGGACTAGCCGCACAGATACGCAGTATTTT. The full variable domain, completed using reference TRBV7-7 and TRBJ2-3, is GAGVSQSPRYKVTKRGQDVTLRCDPISSHATLYWYQQALGQGPEFLTYFNYEAQPDKSGLPSDRFSAERPEGSISTLTIQRTEQRDSAMYRCASSRTSRTDTQYFGPGTRLTVL.

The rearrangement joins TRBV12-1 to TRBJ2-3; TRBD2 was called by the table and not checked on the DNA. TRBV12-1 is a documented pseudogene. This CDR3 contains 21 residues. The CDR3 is CASSFGGCVLGTSAHTDTQYF. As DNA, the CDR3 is TGTGCCAGCAGCTTTGGAGGTTGCGTTTTAGGGACTAGCGCTCACACAGATACGCAGTATTTT.